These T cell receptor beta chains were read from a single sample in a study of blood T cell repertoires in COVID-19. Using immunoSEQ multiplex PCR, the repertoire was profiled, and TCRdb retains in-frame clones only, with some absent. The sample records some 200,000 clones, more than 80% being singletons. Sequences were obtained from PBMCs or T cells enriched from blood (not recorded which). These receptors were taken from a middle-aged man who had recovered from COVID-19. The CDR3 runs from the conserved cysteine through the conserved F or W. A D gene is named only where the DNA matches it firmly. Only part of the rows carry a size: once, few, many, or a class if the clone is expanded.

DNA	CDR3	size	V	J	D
TGTGCCACCAGCTCCAACCGACGTAGCGGGGGTGAGCAGTTCTTC	CATSSNRRSGGEQFF	.	TRBV15	TRBJ2-1	TRBD2
TGCGCCAGCAGCTTGGTGATGGGCTATGAAGCTTTCTTT	CASSLVMGYEAFF	.	TRBV5-1	TRBJ1-1	.
TGTGCCAGCTCACCACCAGGACGGGCAGGAGGGAACACTGAAGCTTTCTTT	CASSPPGRAGGNTEAFF	.	TRBV18	TRBJ1-1	.
TGTGCCAGCTCACTCACAGGGGCAAAAGAAGCTTTCTTT	CASSLTGAKEAFF	.	TRBV18	TRBJ1-1	TRBD1
TGTGCAAGTCGCCGACTTGGGACAGCCTATGGCTACACCTTC	CASRRLGTAYGYTF	.	TRBV12-2	TRBJ1-2	.
TGCGCCAGCAGCTTAATAGCGGGAGGCTCCTACGAGCAGTACTTC	CASSLIAGGSYEQYF	.	TRBV5-1	TRBJ2-7	TRBD2
TGTGCCAGCAGGGACGGGACTAGTGCATCCGAGCAGTACTTC	CASRDGTSASEQYF	.	TRBV3-1/TRBV3-2	TRBJ2-7	TRBD2
TGCAGCGGTAGGACAGGGAATGTCGGTGAAGCTTTCTTT	CSGRTGNVGEAFF	.	TRBV29-1	TRBJ1-1	TRBD1
TGCGCCAGCAGCCAAAGGGTAGGGACAACTGAAGCTTTCTTT	CASSQRVGTTEAFF	.	TRBV4-1	TRBJ1-1	.
TGCAGTGCTAGACTAGAAGACGAGCAGTACTTC	CSARLEDEQYF	.	TRBV20-1	TRBJ2-7	.
TGTGCCTGGAGTGTATCGGGGCTCAAGGGGGACACCATATATTTT	CAWSVSGLKGDTIYF	.	TRBV30	TRBJ1-3	.
TGTGCCAGCAGCTCCGGGACATCTAATTCACCCCTCCACTTT	CASSSGTSNSPLHF	.	TRBV7-3	TRBJ1-6	.
TGTGCCAGCAGCCACATGACAGGGCCTTACTATGGCTACACCTTC	CASSHMTGPYYGYTF	.	TRBV14	TRBJ1-2	TRBD1
TGTGCCAGCAGTGAAGAGTGGGAGGGGAGCACAGATACGCAGTATTTT	CASSEEWEGSTDTQYF	.	TRBV2	TRBJ2-3	TRBD2
TGTGCCAGCAGCCTCTTCGGGGTAGGTGCTGGAAACACCATATATTTT	CASSLFGVGAGNTIYF	.	TRBV7-9	TRBJ1-3	.
TGCGCCAGCAGCCAGGAGACTACAGGGTACAATGAGCAGTTCTTC	CASSQETTGYNEQFF	.	TRBV4-1	TRBJ2-1	.
TGTGCCTGGAGTATGACAGGGGCCTACACAGATACGCAGTATTTT	CAWSMTGAYTDTQYF	.	TRBV30	TRBJ2-3	TRBD1
TGTGCTAGTGGCCTGACAGGCTACGAGCAGTACTTC	CASGLTGYEQYF	.	TRBV12-5	TRBJ2-7	.
TGTGCCAGCAGCCAAGAATCAGGGATTGGTTACTATGGCTACACCTTC	CASSQESGIGYYGYTF	.	TRBV3-1/TRBV3-2	TRBJ1-2	.
TGTGCCACCAGTGATTTGCGTGGCTATGAGCAGTTCTTC	CATSDLRGYEQFF	.	TRBV24-1	TRBJ2-1	.
TGTGCCAGTAGTCCAAGACTAGCCGGCTTCCACAATGAGCAGTTCTTC	CASSPRLAGFHNEQFF	few	TRBV19	TRBJ2-1	TRBD2
TGCAGTGCTAGTCGTGACAGGTGGCGTGCTAATGAAAAACTGTTTTTT	CSASRDRWRANEKLFF	.	TRBV20-1	TRBJ1-4	.
TGTGCCAGCAGCTACACGTCGGGACAGGGTTTTCAGCCCCAGCATTTT	CASSYTSGQGFQPQHF	once	TRBV5-5	TRBJ1-5	TRBD1
TGTGCCATCAGGGACAGCACGTCGCAAAATTCCTACGAGCAGTACTTC	CAIRDSTSQNSYEQYF	.	TRBV10-3	TRBJ2-7	.
TGTGCCAGCAGTTTTGGGCAGGCAAACACTGAAGCTTTCTTT	CASSFGQANTEAFF	.	TRBV27	TRBJ1-1	.
TGCGCCAGCAGTCTCGAGGTATCCGCCGGCGGAACGCAGCCCCAGCATTTT	CASSLEVSAGGTQPQHF	.	TRBV4-1	TRBJ1-5	.
TGTGCCACCAGTGACCCCCAGCGGGGGGGCCTTGATACGCAGTATTTT	CATSDPQRGGLDTQYF	once	TRBV24-1	TRBJ2-3	TRBD2
TGTGCCAGCACCGGGAGCAAGGGGAACACTGAAGCTTTCTTT	CASTGSKGNTEAFF	.	TRBV6-5	TRBJ1-1	.
TGCGCCAGCAGCCTCATGGGGGGGGGCGCCGCCTACGAGCAGTACTTC	CASSLMGGGAAYEQYF	.	TRBV5-1	TRBJ2-7	.
TGTGCCAGCAGTGAAACCCCAGGGTCGGGTCAGCCCCAGCATTTT	CASSETPGSGQPQHF	few	TRBV6-1	TRBJ1-5	.
TGTGCCAGCTCACTTCCTTCGGGCTACGAGCAGTACTTC	CASSLPSGYEQYF	.	TRBV18	TRBJ2-7	.
TGTGCCAGCAGCTTAACGAAGACAGGGACTAACTATGGCTACACCTTC	CASSLTKTGTNYGYTF	.	TRBV7-8	TRBJ1-2	TRBD1
TGTGCCAGCATGATTGCCGGGGGAACTGCGGAGACCCAGTACTTC	CASMIAGGTAETQYF	.	TRBV2	TRBJ2-5	.
TGTGCCAGCAGCCAAGCTGCTGCGAACACCATATATTTT	CASSQAAANTIYF	.	TRBV3-1/TRBV3-2	TRBJ1-3	.
TGTGCCAGCAGCAGCGGGGGGGCTCAAGAGACCCAGTACTTC	CASSSGGAQETQYF	.	TRBV28	TRBJ2-5	TRBD2
TGCAGTGCTAGAGACAGGTCGGAAGCTTTCTTT	CSARDRSEAFF	.	TRBV20-1	TRBJ1-1	.
TGCGCCAGCAGCCAAGATGAGAAGGGACTAGCGGACTACACAGATACGCAGTATTTT	CASSQDEKGLADYTDTQYF	.	TRBV4-1	TRBJ2-3	TRBD2
TGTGCCAGCAGCTTGAGCCCACGCAGGGGACTGAACACTGAAGCTTTCTTT	CASSLSPRRGLNTEAFF	.	TRBV5-4	TRBJ1-1	.
TGTGCCAGCAGCTCGCCAAGGACTGGTCCCTACAATGAGCAGTTCTTC	CASSSPRTGPYNEQFF	.	TRBV11-2	TRBJ2-1	.
TGTGCCAGTAGTATGGACGGACAGGGGGTTTCACCCCTCCACTTT	CASSMDGQGVSPLHF	.	TRBV19	TRBJ1-6	TRBD1
TGTGCCAGCAGCCTCCTCAGCGGGGGGCAAGAGACCCAGTACTTC	CASSLLSGGQETQYF	.	TRBV7-3	TRBJ2-5	TRBD2
TGTGCCAGTACGCCGACAGGGGTCCTCTCTGGAAACACCATATATTTT	CASTPTGVLSGNTIYF	.	TRBV2	TRBJ1-3	TRBD1
TGTGCCAGCAGTTACAGCCCTTTAGCTAACTATGGCTACACCTTC	CASSYSPLANYGYTF	.	TRBV6-5	TRBJ1-2	.
TGCGCCAGCAGCGGACTAGCGGGAGGTCTCGATGAGCAGTTCTTC	CASSGLAGGLDEQFF	many	TRBV5-1	TRBJ2-1	TRBD2
TGTGCCAGCAGCTTAGCGAAGGCACTAGCGGGAGGCCCCTACGAGCAGTACTTC	CASSLAKALAGGPYEQYF	.	TRBV7-8	TRBJ2-7	TRBD2
TGTGCCAGCAGTCTTACAGGGAGGGGAGGCTACACCTTC	CASSLTGRGGYTF	once	TRBV2	TRBJ1-2	.
TGTGCCAGCTCCACCACGGCGGACATATCTGGAAACACCATATATTTT	CASSTTADISGNTIYF	.	TRBV18	TRBJ1-3	.
TGTGCCAGCAGCGTCAAGGGAGGGGGTGATGGCTACACCTTC	CASSVKGGGDGYTF	.	TRBV9	TRBJ1-2	.
TGTGCCAGCAGCTCTCGGACAGCCTCAAATGAAAAACTGTTTTTT	CASSSRTASNEKLFF	.	TRBV9	TRBJ1-4	.
TGTGCCAGCAGCTCTCCGGGACAGGTAAACACTGAAGCTTTCTTT	CASSSPGQVNTEAFF	.	TRBV7-9	TRBJ1-1	TRBD1
TGCGCCAGCAGCTTGCTGGGAGTAAATGAGCAGTTCTTC	CASSLLGVNEQFF	.	TRBV5-1	TRBJ2-1	.
TGTGCCAGTAGTATGCCGGGAGCTAACTATGGCTACACCTTC	CASSMPGANYGYTF	.	TRBV19	TRBJ1-2	.
TGTGCCAGCAAAGGGACAGGGGTGCTCTCACCCCTCCACTTT	CASKGTGVLSPLHF	once	TRBV2	TRBJ1-6	TRBD1